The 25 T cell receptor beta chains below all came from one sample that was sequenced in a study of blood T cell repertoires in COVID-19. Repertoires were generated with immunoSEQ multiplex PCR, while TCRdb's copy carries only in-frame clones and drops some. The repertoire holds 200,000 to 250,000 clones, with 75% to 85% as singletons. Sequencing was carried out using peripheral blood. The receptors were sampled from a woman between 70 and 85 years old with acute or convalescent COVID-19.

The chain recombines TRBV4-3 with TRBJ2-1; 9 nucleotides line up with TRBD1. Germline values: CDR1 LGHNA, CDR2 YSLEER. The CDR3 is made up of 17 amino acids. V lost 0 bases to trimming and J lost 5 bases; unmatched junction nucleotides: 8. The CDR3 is CASSQDVLGQGNNEQFF. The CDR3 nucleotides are TGCGCCAGCAGCCAAGATGTCCTCGGACAGGGGAACAATGAGCAGTTCTTC.

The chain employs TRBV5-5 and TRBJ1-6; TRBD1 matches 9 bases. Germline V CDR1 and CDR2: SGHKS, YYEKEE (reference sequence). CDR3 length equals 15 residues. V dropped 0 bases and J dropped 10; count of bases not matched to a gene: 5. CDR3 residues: CASSLGTGEGSPLHF. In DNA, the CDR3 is TGTGCCAGCAGCTTGGGGACAGGGGAGGGATCACCCCTCCACTTT.

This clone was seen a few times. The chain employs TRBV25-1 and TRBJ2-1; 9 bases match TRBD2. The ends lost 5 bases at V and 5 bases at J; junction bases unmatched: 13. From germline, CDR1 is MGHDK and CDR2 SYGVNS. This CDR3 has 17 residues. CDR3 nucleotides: TGTGCCAGCAGTCCCCACCCCGGAGCGGGGGGTCACAATGAGCAGTTCTTC. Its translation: CASSPHPGAGGHNEQFF.

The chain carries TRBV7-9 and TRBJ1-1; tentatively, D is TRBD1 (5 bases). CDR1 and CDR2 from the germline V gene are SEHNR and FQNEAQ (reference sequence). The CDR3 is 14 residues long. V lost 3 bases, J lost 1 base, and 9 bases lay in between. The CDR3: CASSFRDWNTEAFF. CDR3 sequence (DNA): TGTGCCAGCAGCTTCAGGGACTGGAACACTGAAGCTTTCTTT.

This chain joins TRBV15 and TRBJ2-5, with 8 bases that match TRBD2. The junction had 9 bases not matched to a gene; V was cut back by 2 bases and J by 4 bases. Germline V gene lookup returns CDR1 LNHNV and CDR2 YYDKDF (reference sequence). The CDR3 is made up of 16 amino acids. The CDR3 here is CATSRTAIAGTETQYF. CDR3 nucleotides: TGTGCCACCAGCAGAACGGCTATAGCGGGGACAGAGACCCAGTACTTC.

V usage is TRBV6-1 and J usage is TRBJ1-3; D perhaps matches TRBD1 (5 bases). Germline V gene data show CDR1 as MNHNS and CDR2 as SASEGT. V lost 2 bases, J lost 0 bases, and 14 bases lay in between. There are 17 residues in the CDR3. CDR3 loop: CASSEFAGIHSGNTIYF. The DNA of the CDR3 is TGTGCCAGCAGTGAATTTGCAGGGATTCACTCTGGAAACACCATATATTTT.

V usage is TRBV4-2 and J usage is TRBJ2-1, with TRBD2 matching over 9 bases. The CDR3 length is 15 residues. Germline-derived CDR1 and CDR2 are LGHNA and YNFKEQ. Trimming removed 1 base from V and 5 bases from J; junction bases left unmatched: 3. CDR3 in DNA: TGTGCCAGCAGCCAAGGAGGCGGGGGGGACAATGAGCAGTTCTTC. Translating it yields CASSQGGGGDNEQFF.

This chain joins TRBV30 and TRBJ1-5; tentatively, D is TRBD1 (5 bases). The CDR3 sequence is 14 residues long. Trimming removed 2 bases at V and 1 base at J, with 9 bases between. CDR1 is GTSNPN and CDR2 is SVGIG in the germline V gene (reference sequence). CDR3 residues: CAWSSGGSNQPQHF. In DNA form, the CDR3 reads TGTGCCTGGAGTTCGGGGGGAAGCAATCAGCCCCAGCATTTT. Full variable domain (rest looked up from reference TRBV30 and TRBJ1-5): SQTIHQWPATLVQPVGSPLSLECTVEGTSNPNLYWYRQAAGRGLQLLFYSVGIGQISSEVPQNLSASRPQDRQFILSSKKLLLSDSGFYLCAWSSGGSNQPQHFGDGTRLSIL.

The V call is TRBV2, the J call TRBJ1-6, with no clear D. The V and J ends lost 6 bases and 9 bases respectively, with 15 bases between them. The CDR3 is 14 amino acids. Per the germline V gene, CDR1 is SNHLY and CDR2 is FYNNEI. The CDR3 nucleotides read TGTGCCAGCAGGGGGAAGGAAGGAGGTTCACCCCTCCACTTT. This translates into CASRGKEGGSPLHF.

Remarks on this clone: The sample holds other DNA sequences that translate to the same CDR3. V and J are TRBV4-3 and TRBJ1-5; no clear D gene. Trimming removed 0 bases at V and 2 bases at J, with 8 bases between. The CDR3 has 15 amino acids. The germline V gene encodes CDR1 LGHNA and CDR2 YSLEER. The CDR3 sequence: CASSQDLRGNQPQHF. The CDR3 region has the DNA TGCGCCAGCAGCCAAGATTTGAGAGGCAATCAGCCCCAGCATTTT.

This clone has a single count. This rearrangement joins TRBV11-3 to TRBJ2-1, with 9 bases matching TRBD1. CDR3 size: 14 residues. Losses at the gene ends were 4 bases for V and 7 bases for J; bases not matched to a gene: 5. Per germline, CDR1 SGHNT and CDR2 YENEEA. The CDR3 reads CASSSRDRENEQFF. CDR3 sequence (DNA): TGTGCCAGCAGCTCCCGGGACAGGGAAAATGAGCAGTTCTTC. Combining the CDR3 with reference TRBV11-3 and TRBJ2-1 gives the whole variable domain EAGVVQSPRYKIIEKKQPVAFWCNPISGHNTLYWYLQNLGQGPELLIRYENEEAVDDSQLPKDRFSAERLKGVDSTLKIQPAELGDSAVYLCASSSRDRENEQFFGPGTRLTVL.

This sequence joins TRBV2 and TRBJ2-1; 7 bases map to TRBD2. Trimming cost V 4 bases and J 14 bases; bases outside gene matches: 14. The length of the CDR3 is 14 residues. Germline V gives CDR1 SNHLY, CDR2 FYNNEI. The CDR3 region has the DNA TGTGCCAGCAGTGGTCTATACGAGCGGGAATTGGAGTTCTTC. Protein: CASSGLYERELEFF.

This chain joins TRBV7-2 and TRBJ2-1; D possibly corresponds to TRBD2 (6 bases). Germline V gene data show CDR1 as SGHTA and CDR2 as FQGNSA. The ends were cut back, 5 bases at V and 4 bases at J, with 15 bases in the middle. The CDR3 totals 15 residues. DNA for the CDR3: TGTGCCAGCAGCCCAGCTGGGGGGTCTTACAATGAGCAGTTCTTC. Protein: CASSPAGGSYNEQFF.

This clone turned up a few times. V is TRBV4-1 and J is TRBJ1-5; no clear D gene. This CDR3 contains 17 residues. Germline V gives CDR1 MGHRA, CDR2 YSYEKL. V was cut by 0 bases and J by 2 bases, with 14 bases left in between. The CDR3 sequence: CASSQDVSALRNQPQHF. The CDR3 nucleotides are TGCGCCAGCAGCCAAGACGTAAGCGCCCTGCGCAATCAGCCCCAGCATTTT.

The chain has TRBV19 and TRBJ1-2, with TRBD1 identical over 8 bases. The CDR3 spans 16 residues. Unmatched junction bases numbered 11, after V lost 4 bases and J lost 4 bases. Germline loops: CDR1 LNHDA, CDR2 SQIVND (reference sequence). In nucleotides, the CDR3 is TGTGCCAGTAGTAAACCCTCAGGGGGCCTTAGCTATGGCTACACCTTC. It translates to CASSKPSGGLSYGYTF.

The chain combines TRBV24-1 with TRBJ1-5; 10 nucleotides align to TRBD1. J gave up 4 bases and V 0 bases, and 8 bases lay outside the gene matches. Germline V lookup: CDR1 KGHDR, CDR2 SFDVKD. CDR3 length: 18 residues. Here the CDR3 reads CATSDLHPGTGANQPQHF. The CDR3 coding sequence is TGTGCCACCAGTGATTTGCATCCCGGGACAGGGGCAAATCAGCCCCAGCATTTT.

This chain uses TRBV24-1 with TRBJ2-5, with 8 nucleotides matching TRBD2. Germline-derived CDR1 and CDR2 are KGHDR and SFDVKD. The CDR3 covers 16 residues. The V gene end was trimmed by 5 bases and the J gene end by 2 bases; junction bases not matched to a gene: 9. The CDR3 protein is CATSGLGRGDQETQYF. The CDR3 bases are TGTGCCACCAGTGGGCTGGGGCGGGGGGATCAAGAGACCCAGTACTTC.

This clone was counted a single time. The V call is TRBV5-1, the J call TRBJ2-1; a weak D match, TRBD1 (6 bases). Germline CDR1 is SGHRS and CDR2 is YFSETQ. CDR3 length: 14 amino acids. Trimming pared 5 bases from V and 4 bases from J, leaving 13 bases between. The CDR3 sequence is CASRPGGTYNEQFF. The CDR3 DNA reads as TGCGCCAGCAGGCCTGGGGGCACGTACAATGAGCAGTTCTTC.

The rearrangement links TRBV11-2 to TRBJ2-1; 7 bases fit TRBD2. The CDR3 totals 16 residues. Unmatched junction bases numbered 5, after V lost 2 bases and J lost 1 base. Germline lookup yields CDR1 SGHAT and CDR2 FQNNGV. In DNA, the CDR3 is TGTGCCAGCAGCTTATTCAGCGGGGTATCCTACAATGAGCAGTTCTTC. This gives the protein CASSLFSGVSYNEQFF.

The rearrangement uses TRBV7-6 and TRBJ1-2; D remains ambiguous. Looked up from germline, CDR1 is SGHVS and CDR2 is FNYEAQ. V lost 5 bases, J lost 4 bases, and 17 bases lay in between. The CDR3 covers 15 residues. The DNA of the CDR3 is TGTGCCAGCAGCCCCCCGGCAGGCCTGTCCTATGGCTACACCTTC. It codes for CASSPPAGLSYGYTF.

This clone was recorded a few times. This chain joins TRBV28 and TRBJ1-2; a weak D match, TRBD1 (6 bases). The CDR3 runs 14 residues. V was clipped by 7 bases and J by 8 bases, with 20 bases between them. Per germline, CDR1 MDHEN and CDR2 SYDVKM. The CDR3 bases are TGTGCCAGCAAACAATACAGGGAGGGCTGGGGCTACACCTTC. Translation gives CASKQYREGWGYTF.

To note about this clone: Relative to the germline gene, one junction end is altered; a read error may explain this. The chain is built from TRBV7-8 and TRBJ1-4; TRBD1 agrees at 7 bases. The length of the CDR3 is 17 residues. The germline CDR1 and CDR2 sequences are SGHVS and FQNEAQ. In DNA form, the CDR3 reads TGTGCCAGCAGCTTAGCCGAACTACCGACAGGGATCGGGTTTTTTGTTTTT. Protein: CASSLAELPTGIGFFVF.

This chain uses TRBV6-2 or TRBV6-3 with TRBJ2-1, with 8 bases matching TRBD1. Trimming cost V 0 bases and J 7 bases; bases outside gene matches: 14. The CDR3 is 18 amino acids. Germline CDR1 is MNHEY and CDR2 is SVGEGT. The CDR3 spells CASSYSIAGRGLPNEQFF. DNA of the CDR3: TGTGCCAGCAGTTACTCGATTGCCGGCAGGGGGCTCCCTAATGAGCAGTTCTTC.

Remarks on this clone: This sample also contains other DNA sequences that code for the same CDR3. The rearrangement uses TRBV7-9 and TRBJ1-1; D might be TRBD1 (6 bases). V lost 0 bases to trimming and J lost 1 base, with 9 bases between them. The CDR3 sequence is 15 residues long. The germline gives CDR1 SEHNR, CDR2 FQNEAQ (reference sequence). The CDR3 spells CASSLAGGGNTEAFF. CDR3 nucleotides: TGTGCCAGCAGCTTAGCGGGAGGGGGGAACACTGAAGCTTTCTTT.

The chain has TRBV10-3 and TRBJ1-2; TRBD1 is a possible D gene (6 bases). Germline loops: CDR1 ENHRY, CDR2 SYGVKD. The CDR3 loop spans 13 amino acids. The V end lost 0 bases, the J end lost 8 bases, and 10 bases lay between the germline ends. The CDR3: CAISESQGQGYTF. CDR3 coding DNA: TGTGCCATCAGTGAGTCGCAGGGACAAGGCTACACCTTC.